This TCR beta chain was found in a study of CD8+ T cells in alopecia areata. Findings and limits, study-wide: Elevated clonality characterized lesional scalp relative to normal scalp, particularly in alopecia totalis/universalis. Although TCR sharing was seen in mice, sharing across patients was less clear, possibly for HLA-related reasons. Sequenced scalp T cells also include alphabeta T cells resident in normal skin.

RNA was isolated and reverse transcribed to cDNA, the sequencing template. The method was immunoSEQ multiplex PCR; TCRdb's version includes in-frame clones alone and lacks a portion of them. The sample carries some 180,000 clones, just over 55% recorded once. This clone was detected only a few times. The antigen remains undetermined. Material for sequencing was CD8+ T cells sorted from blood. The sequence was collected from a human donor in good health.

The CDR3 nucleotides read TGTGCATCGGCCGGGGCATCAGAGACCCAGTACTTC. Translation gives CASAGASETQYF. J is TRBJ2-5 and V is TRBV10-3, with D possibly being TRBD1 or TRBD2 (5 bases each). The CDR3 length is 12 residues. CDR1 and CDR2 from the germline V gene are ENHRY and SYGVKD.